A single sample is the source of the 11 T cell receptor beta chains below, sequenced in a study of immune heterogeneity within non-small cell lung tumors. TCR beta CDR3 was amplified by multiplex PCR, first round about 10 cycles, 32 V and 13 J primers. TCRdb passed the multiplex PCR reads through MiXCR, listing each CDR3 protein once. Of 4,000 to 5,000 distinct CDR3 sequences in the sample, approximately 30% were seen once. As template, the study used bulk tumor genomic DNA at about 550 ng per sample. Surgery yielded several widely spaced biopsies per primary tumor. Patients went through curative surgery, and their non-small cell lung cancer was untreated and newly diagnosed. Sequenced material: lung tumor tissue. All receptors derive from a woman aged 50 to 65 with non-small cell lung cancer.

This rearrangement joins TRBV5-4 to TRBJ2-1; 10 nucleotides align to TRBD1. Germline-derived CDR1 and CDR2 are SGHNT and YYREEE (reference sequence). This CDR3 is built from 15 residues. V dropped 0 bases and J dropped 4; count of bases not matched to a gene: 1. This chain's CDR3 is CASSLGQGAYNEQFF. The CDR3 bases are TGTGCCAGCAGCTTGGGACAGGGGGCTTACAATGAGCAGTTCTTC.

Worth noting for this clonotype: A much larger clone sits a single nucleotide away, making a read error possible. V is TRBV10-3 and J is TRBJ1-5; TRBD1 agrees at 9 bases. The CDR3 is made up of 12 amino acids. V lost 10 bases to trimming and J lost 8 bases; unmatched junction nucleotides: 6. Germline V gene lookup returns CDR1 ENHRY and CDR2 SYGVKD. Here the CDR3 reads CATSRDREPQHF. For the CDR3, the DNA is TGTGCCACCAGCCGGGACAGGGAGCCCCAGCATTTT.

In its sample, this clonotype is medium-sized (0.01 to 0.1%). J is TRBJ2-3 and V is TRBV6-1; 9 bases fit TRBD2. The germline V gene has CDR1 MNHNS and CDR2 SASEGT. V was pared by 5 bases and J by 0 bases, with 6 bases of the junction left unmatched. The CDR3 length is 16 residues. The CDR3 region has the DNA TGTGCCAGCAGTTGGCTGACTAGCGGAAGCACAGATACGCAGTATTTT. Translating it yields CASSWLTSGSTDTQYF.

This chain links TRBV28 with TRBJ1-2; 9 bases line up with TRBD1. The CDR3 is 14 amino acids. The germline V gene encodes CDR1 MDHEN and CDR2 SYDVKM. With 2 bases clipped from V and 8 bases from J, the junction kept 6 bases outside the gene matches. The CDR3 is CASSLGTGRGGYTF. The CDR3, as DNA: TGTGCCAGCAGTTTAGGGACAGGGCGTGGGGGCTACACCTTC.

Turning to this clonotype: A much larger clone differs from this one at a single base, so this may be a read error. The V gene is TRBV20-1, the J gene TRBJ2-7; D gene ambiguous. The germline CDR1 and CDR2 sequences are DFQATT and SNEGSKA (reference sequence). This CDR3 has 11 residues. CDR3: CIAVTSYEQYF. CDR3 bases: TGCATTGCCGTCACCTCCTACGAGCAGTACTTC.

V and J are TRBV20-1 and TRBJ1-5; 7 bases agree with TRBD1. The CDR3 covers 15 residues. CDR1 is DFQATT and CDR2 is SNEGSKA in the germline V gene (reference sequence). Trimming cost V 6 bases and J 3 bases; bases outside gene matches: 11. CDR3 sequence (DNA): TGCAGTGCAACGACAGGGAAGGGACCCAATCAGCCCCAGCATTTT. The encoded protein is CSATTGKGPNQPQHF.

The J gene is TRBJ1-3, the V gene TRBV6-1, with 10 bases that match TRBD1. CDR1 and CDR2 (germline): MNHNS, SASEGT. The CDR3 contains 17 residues. Germline trimming cut 5 bases from V and 4 bases from J; bases unmatched to any gene: 11. The CDR3 sequence is CASSPLAGTGAGNTIYF. DNA of the CDR3: TGTGCCAGCAGTCCCCTCGCCGGGACAGGGGCGGGAAACACCATATATTTT.

This clonotype counts as medium-sized. The V call is TRBV6-1, the J call TRBJ2-2, with 7 bases that match TRBD1. The CDR3 runs to 15 residues. Germline V gives CDR1 MNHNS, CDR2 SASEGT. CDR3 loop: CATDRDGLLSGELFF. The CDR3 region has the DNA TGTGCGACTGACAGGGATGGGCTGTTGTCCGGGGAGCTGTTTTTT.

This clonotype was counted between two and nine times. The chain combines TRBV20-1 with TRBJ1-5; D ambiguous. CDR1 and CDR2 (germline): DFQATT, SNEGSKA (reference sequence). CDR3 size: 15 residues. V was clipped by 4 bases and J by 4 bases, with 17 bases between them. The CDR3 loop is CSAMRLGVGNQPQHF. The CDR3 nucleotides read TGCAGTGCTATGAGACTCGGTGTGGGAAATCAGCCCCAGCATTTT.

In the case of this clonotype: Given a much more abundant clone one base away, this may be a read error. V gene TRBV5-1 combines with J gene TRBJ1-5; no reliable D call. Germline V gives CDR1 SGHRS, CDR2 YFSETQ. The CDR3 has 13 residues. DNA for the CDR3: TGCGCCAGCAGTCCCGATAGCAATCAGACCCAGCATTTT. Translated, it gives CASSPDSNQTQHF.

This clonotype has more than one count but fewer than ten. The chain uses TRBV18 and TRBJ1-4; 7 bases are shared with TRBD1. CDR3 length equals 16 residues. V gave up 1 base and J gave up 7 bases; unmatched junction bases: 9. Germline V gives CDR1 KGHSH, CDR2 LQKENI. CDR3 nucleotides: TGTGCCAGCTCACCACAATTACAGGGGCCGGGTGAAAAACTGTTTTTT. Translated: CASSPQLQGPGEKLFF.